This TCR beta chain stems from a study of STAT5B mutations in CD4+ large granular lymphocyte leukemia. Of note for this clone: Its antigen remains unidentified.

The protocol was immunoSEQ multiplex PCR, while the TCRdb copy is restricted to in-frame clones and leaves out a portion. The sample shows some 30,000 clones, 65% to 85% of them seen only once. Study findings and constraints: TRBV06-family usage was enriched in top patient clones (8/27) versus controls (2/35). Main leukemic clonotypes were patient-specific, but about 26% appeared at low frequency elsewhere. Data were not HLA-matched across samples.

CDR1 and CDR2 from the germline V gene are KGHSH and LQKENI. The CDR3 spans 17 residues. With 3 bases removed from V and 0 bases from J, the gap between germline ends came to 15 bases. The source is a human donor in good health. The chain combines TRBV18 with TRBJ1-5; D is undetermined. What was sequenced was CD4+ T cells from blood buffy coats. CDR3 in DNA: TGTGCCAGCTCACCGGCGGGAGGGAGATATAGCAATCAGCCCCAGCATTTT. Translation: CASSPAGGRYSNQPQHF.